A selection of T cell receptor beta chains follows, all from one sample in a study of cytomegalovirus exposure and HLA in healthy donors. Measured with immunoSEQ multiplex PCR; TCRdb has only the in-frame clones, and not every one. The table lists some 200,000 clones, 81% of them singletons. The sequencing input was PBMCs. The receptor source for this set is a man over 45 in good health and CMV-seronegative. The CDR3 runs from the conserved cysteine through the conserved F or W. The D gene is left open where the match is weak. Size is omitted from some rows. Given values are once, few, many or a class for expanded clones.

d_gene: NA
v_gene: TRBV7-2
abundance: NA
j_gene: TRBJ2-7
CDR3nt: TGTGCCAGCAGCTTAGCGAGCTCCTACGAGCAGTACTTC
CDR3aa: CASSLASSYEQYF

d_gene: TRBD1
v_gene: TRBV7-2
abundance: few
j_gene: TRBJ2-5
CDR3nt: TGTGCCAGCAGCTTATACAGGGGACAAGAGACCCAGTACTTC
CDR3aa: CASSLYRGQETQYF

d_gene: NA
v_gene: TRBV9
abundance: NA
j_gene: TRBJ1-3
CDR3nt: TGTGCCAGCAGCGCTAATCACAGGGCGCGCGGAAACACCATATATTTT
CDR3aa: CASSANHRARGNTIYF

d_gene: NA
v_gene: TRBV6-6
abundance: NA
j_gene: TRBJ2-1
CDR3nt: TGTGCCAGCAGTTACTTCAATCCAAATGAGCAGTTCTTC
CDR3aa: CASSYFNPNEQFF

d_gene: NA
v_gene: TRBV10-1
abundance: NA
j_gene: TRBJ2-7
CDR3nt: TGCGCCAGCAGTGAGTCTAGGACAGCCACCGAGCAGTACTTC
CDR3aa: CASSESRTATEQYF

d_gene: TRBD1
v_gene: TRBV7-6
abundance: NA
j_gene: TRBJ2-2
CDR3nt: TGTGCCAGCAGCCTCCGACAGGGTGCCGGGGAGCTGTTTTTT
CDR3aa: CASSLRQGAGELFF

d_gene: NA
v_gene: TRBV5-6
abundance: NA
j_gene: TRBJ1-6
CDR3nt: TGTGCCAGCAGCTTGGGCCAGGGGTATAATTCACCCCTCCACTTT
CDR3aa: CASSLGQGYNSPLHF

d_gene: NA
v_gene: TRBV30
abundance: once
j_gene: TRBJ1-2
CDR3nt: TGTGCCTGGAGTGTCGGGAATTTCTATGGCTACACCTTC
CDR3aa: CAWSVGNFYGYTF

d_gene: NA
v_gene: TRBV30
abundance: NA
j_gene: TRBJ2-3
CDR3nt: TGTGCCTGGAGTGTTGGCCCGAGGGCAGGCGGGAATACGCAGTATTTT
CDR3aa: CAWSVGPRAGGNTQYF

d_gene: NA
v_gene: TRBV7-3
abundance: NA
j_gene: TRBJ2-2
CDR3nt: TGTGCCAGCAGCTTACTGGGGGGGCAGGTCGGGGAGCTGTTTTTT
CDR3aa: CASSLLGGQVGELFF

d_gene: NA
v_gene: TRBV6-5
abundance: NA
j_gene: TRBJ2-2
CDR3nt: TGTGCCAGCAGTTACTTATTGGGCAGCTACACCGGGGAGCTGTTTTTT
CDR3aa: CASSYLLGSYTGELFF

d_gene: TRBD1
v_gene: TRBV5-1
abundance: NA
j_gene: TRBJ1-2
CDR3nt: TGCGCCAGCAGCGCCGATAGTCAGGGGGCTAGCGGCTACACCTTC
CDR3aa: CASSADSQGASGYTF

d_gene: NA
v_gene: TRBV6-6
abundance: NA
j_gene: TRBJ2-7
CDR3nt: TGTGCCAGCATCAAGGCCGGGGCCTACGAGCAGTACTTC
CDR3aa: CASIKAGAYEQYF

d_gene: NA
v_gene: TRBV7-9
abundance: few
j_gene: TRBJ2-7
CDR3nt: TGTGCCAGCAGCTTAGGGGGACACCTCTCCTACGAGCAGTACTTC
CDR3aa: CASSLGGHLSYEQYF

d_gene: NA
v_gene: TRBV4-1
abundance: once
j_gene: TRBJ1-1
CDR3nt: TGCGCCAGCAGCCAGCAGGAGACAGTAAATGAAGCTTTCTTT
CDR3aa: CASSQQETVNEAFF

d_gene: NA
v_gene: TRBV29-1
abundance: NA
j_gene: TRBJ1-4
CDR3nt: TGCAGCGTTGGGGACACCCTCTTCGGAAAACTGTTTTTT
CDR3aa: CSVGDTLFGKLFF

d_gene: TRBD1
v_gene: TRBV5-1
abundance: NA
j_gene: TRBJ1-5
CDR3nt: TGCGCCAGCAGCCCGGGGACAGGCAATCAGCCCCAGCATTTT
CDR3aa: CASSPGTGNQPQHF

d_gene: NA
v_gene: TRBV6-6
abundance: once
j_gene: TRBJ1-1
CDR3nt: TGTGCCAGCAGTTCTGGTCCCGCTCGGGCTGAAGCTTTCTTT
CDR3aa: CASSSGPARAEAFF

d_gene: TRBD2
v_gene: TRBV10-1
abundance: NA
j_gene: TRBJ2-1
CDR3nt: TGCGCCAGCACACTAGCGGCCAATGAGCAGTTCTTC
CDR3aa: CASTLAANEQFF

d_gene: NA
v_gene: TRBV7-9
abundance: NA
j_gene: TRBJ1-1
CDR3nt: TGTTCCAGCAGCTTAGAGTTGTGGGCCAGGGGCACTGAAGCTTTCTTT
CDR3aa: CSSSLELWARGTEAFF

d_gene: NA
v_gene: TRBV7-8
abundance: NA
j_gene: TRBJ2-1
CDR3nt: TGTGCCAGCAGCCCACCGGGATCCAATGAGCAGTTCTTC
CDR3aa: CASSPPGSNEQFF

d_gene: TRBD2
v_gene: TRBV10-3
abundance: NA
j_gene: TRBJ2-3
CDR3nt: TGTGCCATCAGTGAAGGGCTAGCGGGGACCACAGATACGCAGTATTTT
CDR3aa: CAISEGLAGTTDTQYF

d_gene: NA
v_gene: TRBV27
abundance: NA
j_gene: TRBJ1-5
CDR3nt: TGTGCCAGCAGCCCCACAGGGTACAGAGGTCAGCCCCAGCATTTT
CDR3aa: CASSPTGYRGQPQHF

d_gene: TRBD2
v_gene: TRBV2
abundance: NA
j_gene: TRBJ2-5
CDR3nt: TGTGCCAGCACCCCGGGAGGGGAAGAGACCCAGTACTTC
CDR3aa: CASTPGGEETQYF

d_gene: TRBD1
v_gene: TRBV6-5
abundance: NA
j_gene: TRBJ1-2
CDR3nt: TGTGCCAGCAGTTACCCGGGACAGGGCGGGTATGGCTACACCTTC
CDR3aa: CASSYPGQGGYGYTF